The 29 T cell receptor beta chains in this list originate from one sample, sequenced in a study of blood T cell repertoires in COVID-19. The data were produced by immunoSEQ multiplex PCR, yet TCRdb's version contains in-frame clones alone and is incomplete. In the table there are approximately 200,000 clones, approximately 86% of which are singletons. Sample: peripheral blood. These receptors originate from a woman aged 25 to 39 with active or convalescent COVID-19.

The gene calls are TRBV30 and TRBJ1-3; D is undetermined. Germline V CDR1 and CDR2: GTSNPN, SVGIG (reference sequence). V was clipped by 1 base and J by 0 bases, with 10 bases between them. The CDR3 sequence is 15 residues long. The CDR3 protein is CAWSDGHSSGNTIYF. The CDR3 DNA follows: TGTGCCTGGAGTGATGGGCATAGCTCTGGAAACACCATATATTTT. Filled out from reference TRBV30 and TRBJ1-3, the complete variable domain reads SQTIHQWPATLVQPVGSPLSLECTVEGTSNPNLYWYRQAAGRGLQLLFYSVGIGQISSEVPQNLSASRPQDRQFILSSKKLLLSDSGFYLCAWSDGHSSGNTIYFGEGSWLTVV.

This clone appeared once. The chain combines TRBV14 with TRBJ2-3, with 14 bases fitting TRBD2. The trim removed 6 bases at V and 4 bases at J, leaving 3 bases unmatched. The germline V gene encodes CDR1 SGHDN and CDR2 FVKESK. There are 15 residues in the CDR3. CDR3 in DNA: TGTGCCAGCAGGGAGACTAGCGGGGGGGCAGATACGCAGTATTTT. Its protein is CASRETSGGADTQYF.

This rearrangement joins TRBV5-1 to TRBJ2-3; tentative D call: TRBD2 (6 bases). Trimming cost V 7 bases and J 2 bases, with 11 bases left between them. CDR1 and CDR2 (germline): SGHRS, YFSETQ. This CDR3 is built from 13 residues. The CDR3 here is CASGGTPTDTQYF. The DNA of the CDR3 is TGCGCCAGCGGGGGGACTCCCACAGATACGCAGTATTTT.

The chain couples TRBV3-1 (or the pseudogene TRBV3-2) to TRBJ1-1; TRBD1 matches at 8 bases. Germline CDR1 LGHDT, CDR2 YNNKEL (reference sequence). The CDR3 is made up of 14 amino acids. V lost 6 bases and J lost 0; bases outside the gene matches: 3. The CDR3 DNA follows: TGTGCCAGCAGGACAGGGGCTTTGAACACTGAAGCTTTCTTT. This encodes CASRTGALNTEAFF.

V and J are TRBV9 and TRBJ1-1, with TRBD1 matching over 7 bases. CDR3 size: 15 residues. Germline V gene data show CDR1 as SGDLS and CDR2 as YYNGEE. J was trimmed by 5 bases and V by 3 bases; bases with no gene match: 10. In nucleotides, the CDR3 is TGTGCCAGCAGCGGTTTTAAACAGGGGAGGACTGAAGCTTTCTTT. Amino acid sequence: CASSGFKQGRTEAFF. The full variable domain, its missing parts supplied by reference TRBV9 and TRBJ1-1, is DSGVTQTPKHLITATGQRVTLRCSPRSGDLSVYWYQQSLDQGLQFLIQYYNGEERAKGNILERFSAQQFPDLHSELNLSSLELGDSALYFCASSGFKQGRTEAFFGQGTRLTVV.

This chain joins TRBV9 and TRBJ2-3; 8 bases match TRBD2. This CDR3 region has 17 residues. Germline trimming cut 2 bases from V and 3 bases from J; bases unmatched to any gene: 11. Germline CDR1 is SGDLS and CDR2 is YYNGEE. The CDR3 sequence is CASSVSGGTGGTDTQYF. The CDR3 DNA follows: TGTGCCAGCAGCGTCAGCGGGGGCACGGGGGGGACAGATACGCAGTATTTT.

The V gene is TRBV2, the J gene TRBJ2-3; D may be TRBD2 (6 bases). Germline CDR1 reads SNHLY; CDR2 reads FYNNEI. Trimming pared 3 bases from V and 1 base from J, leaving 8 bases between. CDR3 length: 14 residues. CDR3 sequence: CASSDGGGTDTQYF. CDR3 nucleotide sequence: TGTGCCAGCAGTGACGGAGGGGGCACAGATACGCAGTATTTT.

This clone was counted ten times or more. CDR3 sequence: CASSLTGIQETQYF. The CDR3 coding sequence is TGTGCCAGCAGCTTGACAGGGATCCAAGAGACCCAGTACTTC. V and J are TRBV5-4 and TRBJ2-5, with D possibly matching TRBD1 (6 bases). Trimming removed 1 base at V and 1 base at J, with 8 bases between. The V gene's germline CDR1 is SGHNT and CDR2 YYREEE (reference sequence). The CDR3 runs 14 residues.

The chain has TRBV10-1 and TRBJ2-1; the match to TRBD2 covers 9 bases. CDR3 size: 16 residues. Per the germline V gene, CDR1 is WNHNN and CDR2 is SYGVQD (reference sequence). V trimming: 0 bases; J trimming: 5 bases; junction bases outside the gene matches: 5. The CDR3, as DNA: TGCGCCAGCAGTGAGTCGTCTAGCGGGGTGGACAATGAGCAGTTCTTC. Protein product: CASSESSSGVDNEQFF.

This clone came up once. The gene calls are TRBV7-9 and TRBJ1-4; 7 bases are shared with TRBD1. The CDR3 loop spans 15 amino acids. After removal of 5 bases from V and 8 bases from J, the junction contained 11 bases not matched to a gene. CDR1 SEHNR and CDR2 FQNEAQ come from the germline V gene (reference sequence). CDR3 bases: TGTGCCAGCAGCGCCCGGACAGGCGTGGAGGAAAAACTGTTTTTT. It encodes CASSARTGVEEKLFF.

This chain joins TRBV19 and TRBJ1-4; TRBD1 might be the D (5 bases). V was pared by 4 bases and J by 7 bases, with 10 bases between. Germline V gene lookup returns CDR1 LNHDA and CDR2 SQIVND (reference sequence). The CDR3 is 13 amino acids. Here the CDR3 reads CASSRTFIEKLFF. DNA for the CDR3: TGTGCCAGTAGTAGGACATTCATTGAAAAACTGTTTTTT.

The chain has TRBV3-1 (or the pseudogene TRBV3-2) and TRBJ2-3; 13 positions agree with TRBD2. Trimming cost V 3 bases and J 4 bases; bases outside gene matches: 7. The CDR3 extends over 17 amino acids. Germline V gene sequence: CDR1 LGHDT, CDR2 YNNKEL (reference sequence). The CDR3 DNA reads TGTGCCAGCAGCCACGGGGGACTAGCGGGAATCTCAGATACGCAGTATTTT. This sequence encodes CASSHGGLAGISDTQYF.

The chain joins TRBV19 to TRBJ1-3; 8 nucleotides line up with TRBD1. CDR3 size: 16 residues. Germline V gene sequence: CDR1 LNHDA, CDR2 SQIVND (reference sequence). V shed 6 bases, J shed 2 bases, and the junction held 9 bases outside the gene matches. CDR3 coding DNA: TGTGCCAGTAGCATTCCCGGACAGGGAGCTGGAAACACCATATATTTT. It codes for CASSIPGQGAGNTIYF.

The V gene is TRBV7-6, the J gene TRBJ2-7, with 9 bases fitting TRBD1. CDR3 size: 15 residues. Germline V gene data show CDR1 as SGHVS and CDR2 as FNYEAQ. V lost 6 bases, J lost 1 base, and 7 bases stayed unmatched. The CDR3 DNA reads TGTGCCAGCAGGCCGGGACAGGGTCGATCCTACGAGCAGTACTTC. Translating it yields CASRPGQGRSYEQYF. Combining the CDR3 with reference TRBV7-6 and TRBJ2-7 gives the whole variable domain GAGVSQSPRYKVTKRGQDVALRCDPISGHVSLYWYRQALGQGPEFLTYFNYEAQQDKSGLPNDRFSAERPEGSISTLTIQRTEQRDSAMYRCASRPGQGRSYEQYFGPGTRLTVT.

This chain joins TRBV6-5 and TRBJ1-1; D gene unclear. The V end was cut by 8 bases, the J end by 1 base, with 17 bases between. This CDR3 comprises 15 residues. Germline CDR1 and CDR2: MNHEY and SVGAGI. CDR3 sequence (DNA): TGTGCCAGCTACATCGCCCCCAATAAGAACACTGAAGCTTTCTTT. Amino acid sequence: CASYIAPNKNTEAFF.

This clone was detected once. V gene TRBV9 combines with J gene TRBJ2-2; a possible D gene is TRBD2 (5 bases). V lost 0 bases, J lost 3 bases, and 15 bases lay in between. CDR1 is SGDLS, CDR2 YYNGEE, per germline. The CDR3 is 17 residues long. This CDR3 reads CASSVGLEHGDTGELFF. The CDR3 nucleotides read TGTGCCAGCAGCGTAGGTCTAGAGCACGGGGACACCGGGGAGCTGTTTTTT.

This clone was seen only once. Within the sample, other DNA sequences also encode this same CDR3. The chain couples TRBV3-1 (or the pseudogene TRBV3-2) to TRBJ2-7, with 9 bases matching TRBD1. After removal of 4 bases from V and 6 bases from J, the junction contained 10 bases not matched to a gene. Germline V CDR1 and CDR2: LGHDT, YNNKEL (reference sequence). The CDR3 spans 15 residues. DNA of the CDR3: TGTGCCAGCAGCCCCTTTGGGACAGGGCCTTTCGAGCAGTACTTC. Translating it yields CASSPFGTGPFEQYF.

This CDR3 reads CASSVEGSGGGRTEAFF. The CDR3, as DNA: TGTGCCAGCAGCGTAGAGGGTTCGGGGGGCGGAAGGACTGAAGCTTTCTTT. The rearrangement uses TRBV9 and TRBJ1-1; possible D gene TRBD1, 6 bases. With 0 bases removed from V and 5 bases from J, the gap between germline ends came to 20 bases. The CDR3 extends over 17 amino acids. The germline gives CDR1 SGDLS, CDR2 YYNGEE.

The chain is built from TRBV27 and TRBJ2-7; 7 nucleotides line up with TRBD1. The V gene end was trimmed by 2 bases and the J gene end by 2 bases; junction bases not matched to a gene: 6. In germline, CDR1 is MNHEY, CDR2 SMNVEV (reference sequence). The CDR3 length is 15 residues. The CDR3 DNA sequence: TGTGCCAGCAGTTTAAGGGCAGGGGGAGCCTACGAGCAGTACTTC. Translated, it gives CASSLRAGGAYEQYF.

This clone was observed once. The chain is built from TRBV5-6 and TRBJ2-2; 7 bases match TRBD1. J gave up 3 bases and V 3 bases, and 5 bases lay outside the gene matches. Germline lookup yields CDR1 SGHDT and CDR2 YYEEEE. The CDR3 is made up of 15 amino acids. The CDR3 nucleotides are TGTGCCAGCAGCTACCGGGACAGTCACACCGGGGAGCTGTTTTTT. Its protein product is CASSYRDSHTGELFF.

This sequence joins TRBV27 and TRBJ1-1; maybe TRBD1 (5 bases). Germline loops: CDR1 MNHEY, CDR2 SMNVEV (reference sequence). The CDR3 has 15 residues. V was pared by 2 bases and J by 7 bases, with 17 bases between. Written as DNA, the CDR3 is TGTGCCAGCAGTTTAGGGGCAGGAACCTTCGGTGAAGCTTTCTTT. Encoded protein: CASSLGAGTFGEAFF.

This chain links TRBV6-4 with TRBJ1-1; D gene uncertain. The CDR3 totals 13 residues. The germline CDR1 and CDR2 sequences are MRHNA and SNTAGT. Trimming removed 0 bases at V and 7 bases at J, with 9 bases between. CDR3 nucleotides: TGTGCCAGCAGTGACTCGGGCCGGGGTGAAGCTTTCTTT. It is translated as CASSDSGRGEAFF.

J is TRBJ2-1 and V is TRBV5-1, with 9 bases aligning to TRBD1. The CDR3 extends over 15 amino acids. The germline V gene encodes CDR1 SGHRS and CDR2 YFSETQ. The trim removed 5 bases at V and 8 bases at J, leaving 11 bases unmatched. This CDR3 is CASSPGTGTTDEQFF. CDR3 sequence (DNA): TGCGCCAGCAGTCCTGGGACAGGGACTACGGATGAGCAGTTCTTC.

This clone showed up just once. The chain employs TRBV11-2 and TRBJ1-1; D remains ambiguous. The length of the CDR3 is 12 residues. CDR1 is SGHAT, CDR2 FQNNGV, per germline. Trimming removed 1 base from V and 8 bases from J, with 8 bases in between. The CDR3 here is CASSLALSEAFF. CDR3 nucleotide sequence: TGTGCCAGCAGCTTAGCCCTTTCGGAAGCTTTCTTT. Full variable domain (outside the CDR3, taken from reference TRBV11-2 and TRBJ1-1): EAGVAQSPRYKIIEKRQSVAFWCNPISGHATLYWYQQILGQGPKLLIQFQNNGVVDDSQLPKDRFSAERLKGVDSTLKIQPAKLEDSAVYLCASSLALSEAFFGQGTRLTVV.

This sequence joins TRBV6-2 or TRBV6-3 and TRBJ1-4; 7 bases map to TRBD1. Germline V lookup: CDR1 MNHEY, CDR2 SVGEGT. J was trimmed by 5 bases and V by 4 bases; bases with no gene match: 7. CDR3 length: 15 residues. The CDR3 loop reads CASSFRQGRNEKLFF. As DNA, the CDR3 is TGTGCCAGCAGTTTTCGACAGGGACGGAATGAAAAACTGTTTTTT.

The rearrangement links TRBV5-6 to TRBJ1-2, with D hard to call. CDR3 length: 17 residues. Between the trimmed V and J ends, which lost 2 bases and 5 bases, there was a span of 22 bases. Germline V CDR1 and CDR2: SGHDT, YYEEEE. CDR3 coding DNA: TGTGCCAGCAGCTTAGAAGAAAAGCCCGCGGCGGGTTATGGCTACACCTTC. Protein: CASSLEEKPAAGYGYTF.

This sequence joins TRBV6-1 and TRBJ2-7; 9 bases are a match to TRBD1. This CDR3 region has 15 residues. The V gene end was trimmed by 6 bases and the J gene end by 0 bases; junction bases not matched to a gene: 6. Germline CDR1 MNHNS, CDR2 SASEGT. CDR3: CASRKGTGNSYEQYF. The CDR3 nucleotides read TGTGCCAGCAGGAAAGGGACAGGGAACTCCTACGAGCAGTACTTC.

This chain connects TRBV18 to TRBJ2-3; possible D gene TRBD2, 5 bases. Germline loops: CDR1 KGHSH, CDR2 LQKENI. The V gene lost 0 bases and the J gene lost 2 bases, with 12 bases spanning the gap. The CDR3 is 16 residues long. The CDR3 DNA reads as TGTGCCAGCTCACCACCGATTAGCGCAAACACAGATACGCAGTATTTT. Translating gives CASSPPISANTDTQYF.

V gene TRBV7-2 combines with J gene TRBJ1-3; D is unclear. Germline V CDR1 and CDR2: SGHTA, FQGNSA. V was cut by 2 bases and J by 0 bases, with 14 bases left in between. The CDR3 has 17 amino acids. CDR3 coding DNA: TGTGCCAGCAGCTTACGCCCCGCCGGGGTCTCTGGAAACACCATATATTTT. Amino acids: CASSLRPAGVSGNTIYF.